This TCR beta chain is drawn from a study of beta chain features in type 1 diabetes (dated by TCRdb to 2016 to 2019). A note on the overall study: Mean age, gender distribution, total cell number and subset yield did not differ between patients and healthy donors. In the study, recently diagnosed type 1 diabetes patients and matched healthy donors were compared on the TCRB repertoires of their sorted circulating CD4+ T cell subsets. Across all samples, some 110,000,000 sorted cells were examined, and cell number per subset correlated strongly with RNA yield. Whereas all 28 donors provided naive and central memory subsets, regulatory and stem cell-like memory subsets were isolated from just 8 patients and roughly eight healthy donors.

Trimming costs V 6 bases and J 0 bases, and their ends lie 14 bases apart. The germline V gene supplies CDR1 SGHDN and CDR2 FVKESK. Measured from the cysteine to the phenylalanine, the CDR3 is 15 residues long. Here the CDR3 DNA is all that survives: 45 bases in frame from base 1. This clone was counted between two and nine times. Its antigen is currently not known. Per-base qualities were not stored, and no clone one base away is much larger. The High Capacity cDNA Reverse Transcription Kit was used to reverse transcribe all of the isolated RNA, meaning that expressed TCRB transcripts were what got sequenced. Naive, central memory and regulatory T cell samples underwent deep immunoSEQ sequencing, averaging around 4 million total reads per sample. Sorted cells were lysed in RLT buffer and RNA was extracted with DNase-treated RNeasy Micro or Mini kits, depending on cell number. To prevent cross-contamination, every cell subset was processed on its own, while patient and healthy donor samples were processed together. Using the immunoSEQ multiplex PCR, TCRB sequences were amplified from cDNA into 87-bp fragments spanning the CDR3 region. The amplicons were sequenced using the Illumina HiSeq platform. Turning to the authors' computational methods: Synthetic template baselines were used to correct PCR bias computationally, reads within Hamming distance 2 were collapsed together, and singletons that could not be merged were discarded. By aligning reads against IMGT, V, D and J genes, CDR3 length, and insertions or deletions at six rearrangement sites were assigned. Within each subset, clonotype counts were normalized to sorted cell number, after which true diversity and Gini coefficients were computed with the tcR R package. Repertoire sharing was quantified using the overlap coefficient calculated on TCRB nucleotide sequences. As a proxy for the pre-selection repertoire, out-of-frame TCRB sequences from naive cells were analyzed. Imported from immuneACCESS, the table was reduced by TCRdb to in-frame sequences with V and J called. These copies leave out some clones; in studies compared against another copy, an unresolved V gene accounts for under half, and the cause of the remainder is not known. V, J and clone size are those of that table, while D and trimming were read from the DNA. The sample table lists hundreds of thousands of clones, roughly a tenth of them with a count of one. The top ten constitute over 0.015% of the sample.

Study-wide findings and limitations: The naive, central memory and regulatory TCRB repertoires appeared to resemble one another more closely among patients than among healthy donors. Because the HLA sub-analyses included only small numbers of individuals, any influence of HLA type on TCRB rearrangement was left unresolved. Type 1 diabetes patients showed a moderate but significant shortening of TCRB CDR3 length in all four CD4+ subsets. Fewer insertions and more nucleotide deletions at VDJ recombination sites were observed in patients with type 1 diabetes, implying thymic rearrangement abnormalities. Because cDNA rather than genomic DNA was sequenced, highly expressing activated cells could have been over-represented, although no difference in activation and CD3 levels was found between groups. PCR might favor shorter templates, but patient and control samples were amplified and corrected together, so any skew would affect both groups equally.

A single peripheral blood draw of approximately 120 mL on average was collected from each donor into heparinised tubes. Naive, central memory, regulatory and stem cell-like memory CD4+ T cells were sorted on a BD FACSAria II using a panel including CD45RO, CCR7, CD25, CD127, CD95 and CD27. Purity was above 98% for every sorted population. PBMCs were separated immediately by Lymphoprep density gradient centrifugation and were stained directly, without being cultured. Samples were stained and sorted in pairs, with one healthy donor and one patient per experiment, so that batch effects were minimized.

Sequencing was done on a sample of naive CD4+ T cells from blood. The cell subset or site label for this specimen denotes: true naive CD4+ T cells. The origin of this receptor is a man aged 25 to 45 with type 1 diabetes. The chain is made from TRBV14 and TRBJ1-1; no D gene can be assigned with confidence. The CDR3 protein is CASRERRGMNTEAFF. DNA sequence: TGTGCCAGCAGGGAGAGGCGAGGCATGAACACTGAAGCTTTCTTT.